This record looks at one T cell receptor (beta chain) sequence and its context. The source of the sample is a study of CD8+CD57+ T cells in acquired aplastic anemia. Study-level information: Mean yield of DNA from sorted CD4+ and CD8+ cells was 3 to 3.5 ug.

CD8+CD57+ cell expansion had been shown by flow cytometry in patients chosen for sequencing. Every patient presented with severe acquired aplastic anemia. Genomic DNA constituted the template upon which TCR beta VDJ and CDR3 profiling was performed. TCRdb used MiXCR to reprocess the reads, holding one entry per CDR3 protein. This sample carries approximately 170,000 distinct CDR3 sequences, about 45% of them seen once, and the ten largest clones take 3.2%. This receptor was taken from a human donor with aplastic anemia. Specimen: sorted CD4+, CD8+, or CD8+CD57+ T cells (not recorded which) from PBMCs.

CDR3: CASSESPGQLYGYTF. In DNA form, the CDR3 reads TGTGCCAGCAGTGAATCGCCGGGACAGCTTTATGGCTACACCTTC. This sequence joins TRBV25-1 and TRBJ1-2, with 7 positions matching TRBD1. V shed 1 base and J 5 bases; nucleotides not matched to a gene: 7. The CDR3 loop spans 15 amino acids. CDR1 and CDR2 (germline): MGHDK, SYGVNS.